This TCR beta chain derives from a study of T cells in Graves' hyperthyroidism and ophthalmopathy. Broader study findings: Blood also held most thyroid clonotypes expanded beyond 0.001.

A note on this clonotype: No antigen is known for it.

V was trimmed by 3 bases and J by 3 bases, leaving 14 bases between them. CDR1 MRHNA and CDR2 SNTAGT come from the germline V gene. CDR3 length: 16 residues. It was RNA transcripts that yielded the amplified TCR beta CDR3 regions. The HTBI primer set served for first-round RT-PCR of the TCR CDR3. Each CDR3 protein is one row after TCRdb ran MiXCR on the multiplex PCR reads. The sample includes about 400,000 distinct CDR3 sequences, around a sixth of them seen just once. The V call is TRBV6-4, the J call TRBJ2-2; no clear D. Sequencing was performed on blood. This clonotype originated in a woman under 30 with Graves' hyperthyroidism. CDR3 loop: CASSDVGKGDTGELFF. Written as DNA, the CDR3 is TGTGCCAGCAGTGATGTAGGGAAGGGCGACACCGGGGAGCTGTTTTTT.